The 23 T cell receptor beta chains below all came from one sample that was sequenced in a study of blood T cell repertoires in COVID-19. Only in-frame clones appear in the TCRdb table, and some are missing; sequencing was by immunoSEQ multiplex PCR. The sample has about 310,000 clones, about 87% seen once; the top ten hold approximately 9%. Sequenced sample: PBMCs or T cells enriched from blood (not recorded which). These receptors all stem from a woman in her late teens or twenties who had recovered from COVID-19.

The rearrangement links TRBV20-1 to TRBJ2-1; tentative D call: TRBD2 (6 bases). The CDR3 contains 14 residues. The germline V gene has CDR1 DFQATT and CDR2 SNEGSKA (reference sequence). Trimming shortened V by 3 bases and J by 7 bases, and 16 bases separated the two germline ends. CDR3 sequence: CSASGGRSRNEQFF. Written as DNA, the CDR3 is TGCAGTGCTAGTGGGGGGAGGAGCCGGAATGAGCAGTTCTTC.

This rearrangement joins TRBV7-8 to TRBJ2-5, with a tentative D call TRBD2 (6 bases). This CDR3 has 13 residues. Germline CDR1 SGHVS, CDR2 FQNEAQ. V lost 4 bases and J lost 5, with 11 bases in between. The CDR3 sequence: CASSSSAGETQYF. The CDR3 DNA reads TGTGCCAGCAGCTCCTCTGCGGGGGAGACCCAGTACTTC.

The chain combines TRBV5-6 with TRBJ1-5; maybe TRBD1 (6 bases). Germline assignment: CDR1 SGHDT and CDR2 YYEEEE. Trimming shortened V by 2 bases and J by 7 bases, and 7 bases separated the two germline ends. CDR3 size: 12 residues. The CDR3: CASSLRGQPQHF. CDR3 bases: TGTGCCAGCAGCTTAAGGGGGCAGCCCCAGCATTTT. The entire variable domain, with the rest obtained from reference TRBV5-6 and TRBJ1-5, is as follows: DAGVTQSPTHLIKTRGQQVTLRCSPKSGHDTVSWYQQALGQGPQFIFQYYEEEERQRGNFPDRFSGHQFPNYSSELNVNALLLGDSALYLCASSLRGQPQHFGDGTRLSIL.

V and J are TRBV29-1 and TRBJ2-5, with D tentatively TRBD1 (6 bases). The CDR3 loop spans 12 amino acids. V was pared by 7 bases and J by 5 bases, with 14 bases between. Germline values: CDR1 SQVTM, CDR2 ANQGSEA. This CDR3 reads CSGAMGAETQYF. CDR3 bases: TGCAGCGGGGCGATGGGGGCCGAGACCCAGTACTTC.

The chain links TRBV18 to TRBJ2-4, with 7 bases identical to TRBD1. The germline CDR1 and CDR2 sequences are KGHSH and LQKENI. The CDR3 sequence is 15 residues long. After removal of 2 bases from V and 6 bases from J, the junction contained 7 bases not matched to a gene. The CDR3 bases are TGTGCCAGCTCACCAAGTCCTGGGACAGTAAACATTCAGTACTTC. This sequence encodes CASSPSPGTVNIQYF.

The genes are TRBV5-1 and TRBJ2-5; TRBD2 matches at 10 bases. The V gene end was trimmed by 2 bases and the J gene end by 1 base; junction bases not matched to a gene: 8. The length of the CDR3 is 17 residues. Germline V lookup: CDR1 SGHRS, CDR2 YFSETQ. The CDR3 nucleotides read TGCGCCAGCAGCTTCTCTAGCGGGAGACTTGTCCAAGAGACCCAGTACTTC. This translates into CASSFSSGRLVQETQYF.

The rearrangement uses TRBV5-6 and TRBJ1-1; a weak D match, TRBD1 (5 bases). Trimming stripped 0 bases from V and 2 bases from J, with 8 bases between. CDR3 length: 14 amino acids. Per the germline V gene, CDR1 is SGHDT and CDR2 is YYEEEE. The CDR3 here is CASSLGQINTEAFF. The CDR3, as DNA: TGTGCCAGCAGCTTGGGACAGATAAACACTGAAGCTTTCTTT.

This sequence joins TRBV27 and TRBJ2-7; D not resolved. Germline lookup yields CDR1 MNHEY and CDR2 SMNVEV (reference sequence). With 0 bases removed from V and 2 bases from J, the gap between germline ends came to 11 bases. The CDR3 extends over 15 amino acids. CDR3 DNA sequence: TGTGCCAGCAGTTTATCCGTGGCCATCACCTACGAGCAGTACTTC. Residues: CASSLSVAITYEQYF.

The V and J genes are TRBV5-6 and TRBJ2-2, with D possibly being TRBD1 (7 bases). The CDR3 spans 16 residues. V was trimmed by 0 bases and J by 5 bases, leaving 14 bases between them. Germline CDR1 reads SGHDT; CDR2 reads YYEEEE. CDR3 in DNA: TGTGCCAGCAGCTTGGCCGGACAGGCGGGGACCGGGGAGCTGTTTTTT. Translated: CASSLAGQAGTGELFF.

The V call is TRBV28, the J call TRBJ2-6; 7 bases are a match to TRBD2. This CDR3 comprises 17 residues. V shed 8 bases, J shed 0 bases, and the junction held 10 bases outside the gene matches. Germline V gives CDR1 MDHEN, CDR2 SYDVKM. CDR3 nucleotide sequence: TGTGCCAGCTCACAGAGACCGGGGGGCTCTGGGGCCAACGTCCTGACTTTC. Amino acid sequence: CASSQRPGGSGANVLTF.

The chain is built from TRBV25-1 and TRBJ1-2; 8 bases are shared with TRBD1. The CDR3 spans 16 residues. CDR1 and CDR2 from the germline V gene are MGHDK and SYGVNS. V gave up 3 bases and J gave up 0 bases; unmatched junction bases: 6. CDR3 protein: CASSEPGQASNYGYTF. For the CDR3, the DNA is TGTGCCAGCAGTGAGCCGGGACAGGCCTCTAACTATGGCTACACCTTC.

The chain couples TRBV9 to TRBJ2-7; D is perhaps TRBD2 (5 bases). With 2 bases removed from V and 3 bases from J, the gap between germline ends came to 12 bases. The CDR3 consists of 14 residues. Per germline, CDR1 SGDLS and CDR2 YYNGEE. The CDR3 loop reads CASSVTNGNYEQYF. CDR3 nucleotide sequence: TGTGCCAGCAGCGTGACCAACGGGAACTACGAGCAGTACTTC. Using reference TRBV9 and TRBJ2-7 for the parts outside the CDR3, the full variable domain is DSGVTQTPKHLITATGQRVTLRCSPRSGDLSVYWYQQSLDQGLQFLIQYYNGEERAKGNILERFSAQQFPDLHSELNLSSLELGDSALYFCASSVTNGNYEQYFGPGTRLTVT.

The gene calls are TRBV7-2 and TRBJ2-7, with D possibly being TRBD2 (7 bases). Trimming removed 1 base from V and 3 bases from J, with 13 bases in between. The germline gives CDR1 SGHTA, CDR2 FQGNSA. The CDR3 spans 15 residues. The CDR3 bases are TGTGCCAGCAGCTTAGGGGGGGGGCAGTTCTACGAGCAGTACTTC. Protein sequence: CASSLGGGQFYEQYF.

The rearrangement uses TRBV5-6 and TRBJ1-1; TRBD1 might be the D (5 bases). Trimming removed 2 bases at V and 4 bases at J, with 9 bases between. From germline, CDR1 is SGHDT and CDR2 YYEEEE. The CDR3 runs to 13 residues. The CDR3 spells CASSFPRATEAFF. The DNA of the CDR3 is TGTGCCAGCAGCTTCCCCAGGGCCACTGAAGCTTTCTTT.

The J gene is TRBJ1-2, the V gene TRBV6-1; D ambiguous. The V end was cut by 0 bases, the J end by 1 base, with 9 bases between. CDR1 and CDR2 from the germline V gene are MNHNS and SASEGT. The CDR3 has 15 residues. DNA of the CDR3: TGTGCCAGCAGTGAAGCGTTCCCAGATAACTATGGCTACACCTTC. This encodes CASSEAFPDNYGYTF.

The CDR3 reads CASSQSSEPYNEQFF. The CDR3 DNA follows: TGTGCCAGCAGCCAGTCTAGCGAGCCCTACAATGAGCAGTTCTTC. V and J are TRBV9 and TRBJ2-1; tentative D call: TRBD2 (6 bases). With 4 bases removed from V and 2 bases from J, the gap between germline ends came to 13 bases. The CDR3 consists of 15 residues. Looked up from germline, CDR1 is SGDLS and CDR2 is YYNGEE.

This clone was seen only a few times. This chain links TRBV28 with TRBJ2-7; 9 bases line up with TRBD1. CDR1 is MDHEN and CDR2 is SYDVKM in the germline V gene. J lost 2 bases, V lost 1 base, and 6 bases had no gene match. The CDR3 is made up of 16 amino acids. The CDR3 is CASSLYRQGVTYEQYF. The CDR3 bases are TGTGCCAGCAGTTTATACCGACAGGGGGTTACCTACGAGCAGTACTTC. Together with reference TRBV28 and TRBJ2-7, the CDR3 gives the full variable domain: DVKVTQSSRYLVKRTGEKVFLECVQDMDHENMFWYRQDPGLGLRLIYFSYDVKMKEKGDIPEGYSVSREKKERFSLILESASTNQTSMYLCASSLYRQGVTYEQYFGPGTRLTVT.

The rearrangement uses TRBV27 and TRBJ1-6; TRBD1 matches at 10 bases. The V gene's germline CDR1 is MNHEY and CDR2 SMNVEV (reference sequence). V lost 8 bases to trimming and J lost 10 bases; unmatched junction nucleotides: 8. CDR3 size: 14 residues. In DNA form, the CDR3 reads TGTGCCAGCTCCTCGACAGGGGGCGGCTCACCCCTCCACTTT. It specifies CASSSTGGGSPLHF.

DNA of the CDR3: TGTGCCAGCAGCCCTCGCGGTGGCGTGTCCGAGCAGTACTTC. It yields the protein CASSPRGGVSEQYF. This chain uses TRBV7-2 with TRBJ2-7; D gene ambiguous. The CDR3 spans 14 residues. Trimming took off 5 bases at V and 6 bases at J, with 17 bases between the two ends. From germline, CDR1 is SGHTA and CDR2 FQGNSA.

This chain joins TRBV29-1 and TRBJ2-1; 9 bases map to TRBD2. V was pared by 7 bases and J by 8 bases, with 15 bases of the junction left unmatched. The CDR3 sequence is 15 residues long. The germline CDR1 and CDR2 sequences are SQVTM and ANQGSEA. In DNA form, the CDR3 reads TGCAGCGCCCTAAGTCGTTTAGCGGGAGTTTATGAGCAGTTCTTC. As protein: CSALSRLAGVYEQFF.

This clone has just a few counts. This sequence joins TRBV5-3 and TRBJ1-6; TRBD1 is a possible D gene (6 bases). TRBV5-3 is identified as an open reading frame with a role that is uncertain. V was pared by 1 base and J by 13 bases, with 24 bases between. CDR3 length: 17 amino acids. The CDR3 DNA reads TGTGCCAGAAGCTTGACAAAGACAGGTTTTCCCATATCTCCCCTCCACTTT. Protein: CARSLTKTGFPISPLHF.

The chain is built from TRBV28 and TRBJ1-4; a weak D match, TRBD1 (5 bases). The CDR3 length is 18 residues. Per germline, CDR1 MDHEN and CDR2 SYDVKM. The V end was cut by 4 bases, the J end by 2 bases, with 20 bases between. CDR3 residues: CASSSNINKWGTNEKLFF. CDR3 sequence (DNA): TGTGCCAGCAGTTCAAATATCAACAAATGGGGCACTAATGAAAAACTGTTTTTT.

The chain carries TRBV11-2 and TRBJ2-1; maybe TRBD1 (6 bases). Per the germline V gene, CDR1 is SGHAT and CDR2 is FQNNGV. V lost 0 bases, J lost 6 bases, and 18 bases lay in between. CDR3 size: 17 residues. The CDR3 reads CASSLDLGFQTGNEQFF. In nucleotides, the CDR3 is TGTGCCAGCAGCTTAGATCTTGGCTTCCAGACAGGCAATGAGCAGTTCTTC.